Listed below are T cell receptor beta chains from one sample, sequenced in a study of blood T cell repertoires in COVID-19. Measured with immunoSEQ multiplex PCR; TCRdb has only the in-frame clones, and not every one. The top ten clones hold about 4% of a sample with roughly 250,000 clones, 70% to 90% of them seen once. Sequenced material: peripheral blood. These receptors were taken from a man in his fifties with acute or convalescent COVID-19. Each CDR3 is given with its conserved first and last residue. The D gene is left open where the match is weak. Some rows mark clone size as missing; the rest say once, few, many or name a class of expanded clone.

v_call: TRBV7-9; j_call: TRBJ1-3; d_call: .; clone_size: few; cdr3_aa: CASSKRDKFNTIYF; cdr3_nt: TGTGCCAGCAGCAAACGGGACAAATTTAACACCATATATTTT
v_call: TRBV6-2/TRBV6-3; j_call: TRBJ2-7; d_call: TRBD1; clone_size: once; cdr3_aa: CASSSTGRYEQYF; cdr3_nt: TGTGCCAGCAGTTCGACAGGGCGCTACGAGCAGTACTTC
v_call: TRBV2; j_call: TRBJ1-5; d_call: TRBD1; clone_size: .; cdr3_aa: CASSVQGANQPQHF; cdr3_nt: TGTGCCAGCAGTGTGCAGGGGGCTAATCAGCCCCAGCATTTT
v_call: TRBV11-2; j_call: TRBJ1-6; d_call: .; clone_size: .; cdr3_aa: CASSFQSDSPLHF; cdr3_nt: TGTGCCAGCAGCTTTCAATCGGATTCACCCCTCCACTTT
v_call: TRBV6-2/TRBV6-3; j_call: TRBJ1-5; d_call: .; clone_size: .; cdr3_aa: CASSLGRENQHF; cdr3_nt: TGTGCCAGCAGTCTTGGGAGGGAGAACCAGCATTTT
v_call: TRBV19; j_call: TRBJ1-5; d_call: .; clone_size: .; cdr3_aa: CASSIVRVNQPQHF; cdr3_nt: TGTGCCAGTAGTATAGTTCGGGTCAATCAGCCCCAGCATTTT
v_call: TRBV15; j_call: TRBJ1-1; d_call: .; clone_size: .; cdr3_aa: CATSRLTGPEAFF; cdr3_nt: TGTGCCACCAGCAGACTAACAGGGCCTGAAGCTTTCTTT
v_call: TRBV12-5; j_call: TRBJ1-5; d_call: .; clone_size: .; cdr3_aa: CASGLGTISNQPQHF; cdr3_nt: TGTGCTAGTGGTTTGGGGACAATTAGCAATCAGCCCCAGCATTTT
v_call: TRBV28; j_call: TRBJ1-2; d_call: .; clone_size: .; cdr3_aa: CASSPEQGIYGYTF; cdr3_nt: TGTGCCAGCAGCCCGGAACAGGGAATCTATGGCTACACCTTC
v_call: TRBV5-1; j_call: TRBJ2-2; d_call: TRBD2; clone_size: .; cdr3_aa: CASSLLAGGNTGELFF; cdr3_nt: TGCGCCAGCAGCCTACTAGCGGGAGGGAACACCGGGGAGCTGTTTTTT
v_call: TRBV11-1; j_call: TRBJ2-7; d_call: .; clone_size: .; cdr3_aa: CASSQSTGQHHEQYF; cdr3_nt: TGTGCCAGCAGTCAATCTACCGGACAGCACCACGAGCAGTACTTC
v_call: TRBV5-1; j_call: TRBJ1-4; d_call: TRBD1; clone_size: once; cdr3_aa: CASSRFRTGGEKLFF; cdr3_nt: TGCGCCAGCAGCCGTTTCCGGACAGGGGGTGAAAAACTGTTTTTT
v_call: TRBV27; j_call: TRBJ2-7; d_call: TRBD1; clone_size: few; cdr3_aa: CASSVGTGEYEQYF; cdr3_nt: TGTGCCAGCAGCGTAGGGACAGGGGAATACGAGCAGTACTTC
v_call: TRBV27; j_call: TRBJ2-1; d_call: TRBD2; clone_size: .; cdr3_aa: CATLAGEREQFF; cdr3_nt: TGTGCCACTTTAGCGGGAGAACGTGAGCAGTTCTTC
v_call: TRBV5-1; j_call: TRBJ2-2; d_call: TRBD2; clone_size: once; cdr3_aa: CASSLRRSSGSGELFF; cdr3_nt: TGCGCCAGCAGCTTGAGGAGGTCTAGCGGGAGCGGGGAGCTGTTTTTT
v_call: TRBV5-4; j_call: TRBJ2-7; d_call: .; clone_size: .; cdr3_aa: CASSFSGGYEQYF; cdr3_nt: TGTGCCAGCAGCTTCTCAGGGGGGTACGAGCAGTACTTC
v_call: TRBV27; j_call: TRBJ2-3; d_call: TRBD1; clone_size: .; cdr3_aa: CASSFWDRGPTDTQYF; cdr3_nt: TGTGCCAGCAGTTTTTGGGACAGAGGACCCACAGATACGCAGTATTTT
v_call: TRBV11-3; j_call: TRBJ2-1; d_call: .; clone_size: .; cdr3_aa: CASSKSGTSSYNEQFF; cdr3_nt: TGTGCCAGCAGTAAAAGCGGGACAAGCTCCTACAATGAGCAGTTCTTC
v_call: TRBV19; j_call: TRBJ1-4; d_call: TRBD1; clone_size: .; cdr3_aa: CASSITLSGGREKLFF; cdr3_nt: TGTGCCAGTAGTATTACCCTCTCAGGGGGCCGAGAAAAACTGTTTTTT
v_call: TRBV7-8; j_call: TRBJ1-2; d_call: .; clone_size: .; cdr3_aa: CASSGDGGNYGYTF; cdr3_nt: TGTGCCAGCAGCGGGGATGGGGGGAACTATGGCTACACCTTC
v_call: TRBV10-2; j_call: TRBJ2-7; d_call: TRBD1; clone_size: .; cdr3_aa: CASRGGQGSYEQYF; cdr3_nt: TGCGCCAGCAGGGGGGGACAGGGGTCCTACGAGCAGTACTTC
v_call: TRBV12-3/TRBV12-4; j_call: TRBJ2-7; d_call: TRBD1; clone_size: .; cdr3_aa: CASSFPGQDEQYF; cdr3_nt: TGTGCCAGCAGTTTCCCAGGACAGGACGAGCAGTACTTC